This entry lists 31 T cell receptor beta chains sequenced from one sample in a study of CD8 T cells in Susac syndrome. Reverse transcription used about 0.45 to 1 ug RNA and random hexamers. TCRdb itself ran the immunoSEQ multiplex PCR reads through MiXCR, one entry per CDR3 protein. The table lists approximately 100,000 distinct CDR3 sequences, roughly 95% of them singletons. Material: CD4+ T cells from PBMCs. The receptors come from a human donor in good health.

This clonotype was seen a single time. This sequence joins TRBV2 and TRBJ1-2; a possible D gene is TRBD1 (6 bases). The ends were cut back, 4 bases at V and 4 bases at J, with 10 bases in the middle. CDR3 length: 13 residues. Germline V gene data show CDR1 as SNHLY and CDR2 as FYNNEI. Written as DNA, the CDR3 is TGTGCCAGCAGTGGAGGGACACGCTATGGCTACACCTTC. This encodes CASSGGTRYGYTF.

This chain connects TRBV6-2 or TRBV6-3 to TRBJ2-3; D is ambiguous. Deletions cut 10 bases from V and 4 bases from J, with 18 bases between. Germline V gives CDR1 MNHEY, CDR2 SVGEGT. This CDR3 region has 14 residues. CDR3 in amino acids: CAICTHTVPDTQYF. The CDR3 nucleotides read TGTGCCATCTGCACCCATACGGTCCCAGATACGCAGTATTTT.

The chain is built from TRBV7-3 and TRBJ2-3; D is unclear. Germline V gene lookup returns CDR1 SGHTA and CDR2 FQGTGA. Trimming cost V 2 bases and J 0 bases, with 15 bases left between them. The CDR3 sequence is 17 residues long. CDR3 residues: CASSLGRPDPSTDTQYF. The CDR3 DNA sequence: TGTGCCAGCAGCTTAGGTCGTCCGGACCCTAGCACAGATACGCAGTATTTT.

This chain joins TRBV2 and TRBJ2-7; D gene uncertain. The CDR3 is made up of 12 amino acids. The V end was cut by 6 bases, the J end by 3 bases, with 9 bases between. CDR1 is SNHLY and CDR2 is FYNNEI in the germline V gene. The CDR3 loop reads CASRDLNYEQYF. The CDR3 region has the DNA TGTGCCAGCAGGGACCTTAACTACGAGCAGTACTTC.

The chain employs TRBV30 and TRBJ1-3, with TRBD1 matching 7 bases. The germline CDR1 and CDR2 sequences are GTSNPN and SVGIG (reference sequence). The CDR3 sequence is 16 residues long. Losses at the gene ends were 3 bases for V and 0 bases for J; bases not matched to a gene: 8. The CDR3 DNA reads TGTGCCTGGAGACAGGGGAAGGGGAACTCTGGAAACACCATATATTTT. This translates into CAWRQGKGNSGNTIYF.

The chain links TRBV29-1 to TRBJ2-7, with 10 bases aligning to TRBD2. The CDR3 spans 14 residues. In germline, CDR1 is SQVTM, CDR2 ANQGSEA. V shed 6 bases, J shed 0 bases, and the junction held 5 bases outside the gene matches. The CDR3 DNA follows: TGCAGCGTCCGCAGCGGGGGGGCCTCCTACGAGCAGTACTTC. Amino acids: CSVRSGGASYEQYF.

The J gene is TRBJ2-7, the V gene TRBV11-1; 7 nucleotides agree with TRBD1. V lost 1 base and J lost 5; bases outside the gene matches: 5. Germline V lookup: CDR1 SGHAT, CDR2 FQDESV (reference sequence). This CDR3 region has 14 residues. The DNA of the CDR3 is TGTGCCAGCAGCTTAGTAGGGGGCTTGGACGAGCAGTACTTC. Translating gives CASSLVGGLDEQYF.

This chain connects TRBV6-2 or TRBV6-3 to TRBJ2-2; 9 positions match TRBD1. The CDR3 contains 15 residues. From germline, CDR1 is MNHEY and CDR2 SVGEGT. With V trimmed by 2 bases and J by 6 bases, 4 bases remained unmatched. The CDR3 is CASSYRDRASGELFF. DNA of the CDR3: TGTGCCAGCAGTTACAGGGACAGGGCCTCCGGGGAGCTGTTTTTT.

The J gene is TRBJ2-3, the V gene TRBV6-6; D is perhaps TRBD1 (6 bases). Trimming stripped 6 bases from V and 6 bases from J, with 13 bases between. CDR3 length: 13 amino acids. Germline V gene sequence: CDR1 MNHNY, CDR2 SVGAGI (reference sequence). In nucleotides, the CDR3 is TGTGCCAGCAGCGGTTCAGGGGTGGATACGCAGTATTTT. This encodes CASSGSGVDTQYF.

J is TRBJ2-3 and V is TRBV5-4; 7 bases agree with TRBD2. Germline values: CDR1 SGHNT, CDR2 YYREEE (reference sequence). With V trimmed by 3 bases and J by 2 bases, 15 bases remained unmatched. This CDR3 spans 18 amino acids. The CDR3 bases are TGTGCCAGCAGCTCGACAAGGGGCGGGAGTAGACTCACAGATACGCAGTATTTT. It specifies CASSSTRGGSRLTDTQYF.

The rearrangement uses TRBV3-1 and TRBJ1-1; TRBD1 agrees at 7 bases. Germline loops: CDR1 LGHDT, CDR2 YNNKEL (reference sequence). Unmatched junction bases numbered 5, after V lost 0 bases and J lost 4 bases. The CDR3 has 15 amino acids. CDR3 sequence reads: CASSQDQGVSTEAFF. CDR3 bases: TGTGCCAGCAGCCAAGATCAGGGGGTTTCCACTGAAGCTTTCTTT.

The chain couples TRBV4-2 to TRBJ2-6, with D possibly being TRBD2 (5 bases). V gave up 0 bases and J gave up 0 bases, with 12 bases separating them. Germline CDR1 and CDR2: LGHNA and YNFKEQ. The CDR3 has 18 amino acids. The CDR3 here is CASSQDLGEYSGANVLTF. In nucleotides, the CDR3 is TGTGCCAGCAGCCAAGATTTGGGAGAGTACTCTGGGGCCAACGTCCTGACTTTC.

The V gene is TRBV28, the J gene TRBJ1-5; 7 nucleotides match TRBD1. The CDR3 spans 15 residues. V dropped 2 bases and J dropped 7; count of bases not matched to a gene: 8. Germline V gene data show CDR1 as MDHEN and CDR2 as SYDVKM. Here the CDR3 reads CASSLARQGVQPQHF. CDR3 DNA: TGTGCCAGCAGTTTAGCCCGACAGGGTGTCCAGCCCCAGCATTTT.

The chain recombines TRBV5-1 with TRBJ2-1, with D hard to call. The CDR3 is 15 residues long. The V end was cut by 0 bases, the J end by 6 bases, with 13 bases between. Germline-derived CDR1 and CDR2 are SGHRS and YFSETQ. DNA for the CDR3: TGCGCCAGCAGCTTGGTGCTAGAAGGTATCAATGAGCAGTTCTTC. It is translated as CASSLVLEGINEQFF.

The V gene is TRBV18, the J gene TRBJ1-6; D ambiguous. The V end was cut by 2 bases, the J end by 13 bases, with 15 bases between. The CDR3 is made up of 14 amino acids. CDR1 KGHSH and CDR2 LQKENI come from the germline V gene. This chain's CDR3 is CASSPTSYNDPLHF. In DNA form, the CDR3 reads TGTGCCAGCTCACCAACGTCCTACAATGATCCCCTCCACTTT. The full variable domain, rest sourced from reference TRBV18 and TRBJ1-6, is NAGVMQNPRHLVRRRGQEARLRCSPMKGHSHVYWYRQLPEEGLKFMVYLQKENIIDESGMPKERFSAEFPKEGPSILRIQQVVRGDSAAYFCASSPTSYNDPLHFGNGTRLTVT.

V gene TRBV6-5 combines with J gene TRBJ2-7; 12 bases are a match to TRBD2. J lost 6 bases, V lost 7 bases, and 7 bases had no gene match. Looked up from germline, CDR1 is MNHEY and CDR2 is SVGAGI. The CDR3 runs 14 residues. CDR3 sequence: CASKTSGRAPEQYF. The DNA for the CDR3 is TGTGCCAGCAAGACTAGCGGGAGAGCCCCCGAGCAGTACTTC.

The chain joins TRBV5-4 to TRBJ2-2; the D is unclear. From germline, CDR1 is SGHNT and CDR2 YYREEE (reference sequence). This CDR3 is built from 13 residues. With 0 bases removed from V and 3 bases from J, the gap between germline ends came to 3 bases. This CDR3 reads CASSLDYTGELFF. CDR3 bases: TGTGCCAGCAGCTTGGATTACACCGGGGAGCTGTTTTTT. Using reference TRBV5-4 and TRBJ2-2 for the parts outside the CDR3, the full variable domain is ETGVTQSPTHLIKTRGQQVTLRCSSQSGHNTVSWYQQALGQGPQFIFQYYREEENGRGNFPPRFSGLQFPNYSSELNVNALELDDSALYLCASSLDYTGELFFGEGSRLTVL.

The J gene is TRBJ2-4, the V gene TRBV3-1; D unresolved. V shed 3 bases and J shed 2 bases, with 2 bases lying between them. CDR3 length: 12 residues. Germline V lookup: CDR1 LGHDT, CDR2 YNNKEL (reference sequence). The CDR3 coding sequence is TGTGCCAGCAGCCATCCCAAAAACATTCAGTACTTC. It codes for CASSHPKNIQYF.

This clonotype was seen just once. The chain recombines TRBV19 with TRBJ2-3, with D possibly being TRBD1 (5 bases). The CDR3 has 13 residues. V dropped 3 bases and J dropped 4 bases, with 8 bases sitting between them. CDR1 LNHDA and CDR2 SQIVND come from the germline V gene (reference sequence). In DNA form, the CDR3 reads TGTGCCAGTAGTATCGCAGGGTCAGATACGCAGTATTTT. It codes for CASSIAGSDTQYF.

The chain carries TRBV20-1 and TRBJ1-1; D uncertain. Germline-derived CDR1 and CDR2 are DFQATT and SNEGSKA (reference sequence). V lost 0 bases and J 0 bases, leaving 11 bases between the germline ends. This CDR3 region has 15 residues. CDR3 in amino acids: CSARDLGIMNTEAFF. CDR3 nucleotide sequence: TGCAGTGCTAGAGATCTCGGCATCATGAACACTGAAGCTTTCTTT.

This chain links TRBV18 with TRBJ1-1; perhaps TRBD1 as D (6 bases). Trimming stripped 2 bases from V and 1 base from J, with 8 bases between. The CDR3 is 14 amino acids. Germline V lookup: CDR1 KGHSH, CDR2 LQKENI. This CDR3 is CASSPTGRNTEAFF. The CDR3 DNA follows: TGTGCCAGCTCACCAACAGGGCGGAACACTGAAGCTTTCTTT.

V gene TRBV3-1 combines with J gene TRBJ2-4, with D unclear. The CDR3 covers 13 residues. V was clipped by 5 bases and J by 0 bases, with 5 bases between them. Germline assignment: CDR1 LGHDT and CDR2 YNNKEL (reference sequence). The CDR3 is CASSTGAKNIQYF. The CDR3 DNA reads as TGTGCCAGCAGCACGGGAGCCAAAAACATTCAGTACTTC.

The J gene is TRBJ2-1, the V gene TRBV12-3 or TRBV12-4; 7 bases match TRBD2. This CDR3 is built from 12 residues. Trimming at V came to 4 bases and at J to 10 bases, leaving 4 bases not matched to a gene. The CDR3 spells CASSSWGLEQFF. CDR3 bases: TGTGCCAGCAGTTCGTGGGGACTAGAGCAGTTCTTC.

The V call is TRBV20-1, the J call TRBJ2-1; 10 bases fit TRBD2. Per the germline V gene, CDR1 is DFQATT and CDR2 is SNEGSKA (reference sequence). The CDR3 sequence is 16 residues long. V dropped 1 base and J dropped 7; count of bases not matched to a gene: 10. CDR3 coding DNA: TGCAGTGCTAGAGGAAGAGGGCTAGCGGGAGTGAATGAGCAGTTCTTC. Translated: CSARGRGLAGVNEQFF.

The V gene is TRBV27, the J gene TRBJ2-3; a possible D gene is TRBD1 (6 bases). Germline CDR1 MNHEY, CDR2 SMNVEV (reference sequence). The V gene lost 3 bases and the J gene lost 4 bases, with 14 bases spanning the gap. The CDR3 spans 15 residues. CDR3 residues: CASSFLGGAPDTQYF. Here the CDR3 DNA reads TGTGCCAGCAGTTTTTTAGGGGGAGCACCAGATACGCAGTATTTT.

This clonotype showed up just once. The chain couples TRBV10-3 to TRBJ2-5, with D possibly matching TRBD1 (5 bases). The V gene lost 5 bases and the J gene lost 10 bases, with 11 bases spanning the gap. This CDR3 has 11 amino acids. In germline, CDR1 is ENHRY, CDR2 SYGVKD. The CDR3 protein is CAISPGKIQYF. CDR3 nucleotides: TGTGCCATCAGTCCAGGGAAAATCCAGTACTTC.

The rearrangement links TRBV5-1 to TRBJ1-3; D uncertain. Trimming took off 1 base at V and 1 base at J, with 9 bases between the two ends. CDR1 and CDR2 (germline): SGHRS, YFSETQ. This CDR3 has 15 residues. The DNA of the CDR3 is TGCGCCAGCAGCTTGAACAGCCCATCTGGAAACACCATATATTTT. This translates into CASSLNSPSGNTIYF.

This rearrangement joins TRBV3-1 to TRBJ2-1; D remains unclear. V lost 5 bases and J 10 bases, leaving 15 bases between the germline ends. CDR1 and CDR2 from the germline V gene are LGHDT and YNNKEL (reference sequence). The CDR3 is 13 amino acids. The CDR3 DNA reads TGTGCCAGCAGCACCCTTCTGGGTGGCGAGCAGTTCTTC. Translated: CASSTLLGGEQFF.

V usage is TRBV6-5 and J usage is TRBJ1-1, with 7 nucleotides matching TRBD1. The junction had 17 bases not matched to a gene; V was cut back by 0 bases and J by 1 base. The germline V gene has CDR1 MNHEY and CDR2 SVGAGI. The CDR3 sequence is 20 residues long. The CDR3 sequence is CASSYSGPRQGAVANTEAFF. The CDR3, as DNA: TGTGCCAGCAGTTACTCAGGGCCCCGACAGGGCGCGGTGGCGAACACTGAAGCTTTCTTT.

This chain joins TRBV12-3 or TRBV12-4 and TRBJ1-2, with D hard to call. Trimming stripped 2 bases from V and 4 bases from J, with 8 bases between. The CDR3 is made up of 13 amino acids. For the CDR3, the DNA is TGTGCCAGCAGTTTACAACATAGCTATGGCTACACCTTC. Its translation: CASSLQHSYGYTF.

The rearrangement joins TRBV20-1 to TRBJ2-7; tentative D call: TRBD2 (5 bases). V was cut by 6 bases and J by 0 bases, with 9 bases left in between. This CDR3 region has 12 residues. Germline CDR1 reads DFQATT; CDR2 reads SNEGSKA (reference sequence). Written as DNA, the CDR3 is TGCAGTGCCGGCGGGTACTCCTACGAGCAGTACTTC. The encoded protein is CSAGGYSYEQYF.